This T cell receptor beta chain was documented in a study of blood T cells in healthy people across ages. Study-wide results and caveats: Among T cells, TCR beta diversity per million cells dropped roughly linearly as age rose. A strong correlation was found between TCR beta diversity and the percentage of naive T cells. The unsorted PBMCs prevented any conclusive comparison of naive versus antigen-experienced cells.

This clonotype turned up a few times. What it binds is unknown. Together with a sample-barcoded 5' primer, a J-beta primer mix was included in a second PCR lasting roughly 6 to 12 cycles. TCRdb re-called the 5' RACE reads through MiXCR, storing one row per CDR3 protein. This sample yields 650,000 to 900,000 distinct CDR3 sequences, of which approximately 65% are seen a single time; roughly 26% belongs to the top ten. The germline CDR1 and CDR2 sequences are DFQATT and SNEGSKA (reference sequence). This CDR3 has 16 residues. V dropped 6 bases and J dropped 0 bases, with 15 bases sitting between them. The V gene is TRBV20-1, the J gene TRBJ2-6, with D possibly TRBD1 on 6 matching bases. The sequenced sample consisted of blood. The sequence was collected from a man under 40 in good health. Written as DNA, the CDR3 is TGCAGTGCGCTCGCACTCAGGGGCTCTGGGGCCAACGTCCTGACTTTC. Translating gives CSALALRGSGANVLTF.